This is a list of T cell receptor beta chains from one sample in a study of shared clonotypes between healthy human individuals. Here immunoSEQ multiplex PCR was the method, and the copy in TCRdb shows in-frame clones only, minus some. The sample records about 560,000 clones, just over 75% being singletons. Material: PBMCs. These receptor sequences come from a woman aged 35 to 49 in good health. Some clones in this sample may be carry-over from other donors' samples. The CDR3 runs from the conserved cysteine through the conserved F or W. The order of the fields is J gene, clone size, CDR3 length, V gene, D gene, CDR3 protein, CDR3 DNA. D genes are given only for firm matches. Rows give clone size only sometimes, using once, few, many, or a class for an expanded clone.

>TRBJ2-7|NA|10|TRBV28|NA
CASAAYEQYF
TGCGCCTCGGCAGCCTACGAGCAGTACTTC
>TRBJ2-2|NA|16|TRBV7-2|NA
CASSPSGGSNTGELFF
TGTGCCAGCAGCCCTTCGGGCGGCAGCAACACCGGGGAGCTGTTTTTT
>TRBJ1-1|NA|15|TRBV28|NA
CASSSPGGSNTEAFF
TGTGCCAGCAGTTCCCCCGGTGGATCGAACACTGAAGCTTTCTTT
>TRBJ2-1|NA|15|TRBV5-4|TRBD2
CASSRTSGPYNEQFF
TGTGCCAGCAGCCGCACTAGCGGGCCTTACAATGAGCAGTTCTTC
>TRBJ1-4|NA|14|TRBV7-2|NA
CASSLDPGSEKLFF
TGTGCCAGCAGCTTAGATCCAGGATCCGAAAAACTGTTTTTT
>TRBJ2-7|NA|15|TRBV7-8|NA
CASSFALQGSYEQYF
TGTGCCAGCAGCTTCGCCCTACAGGGTTCCTACGAGCAGTACTTC
>TRBJ2-5|NA|15|TRBV25-1|NA
CASFFLSSLQETQYF
TGTGCCAGCTTCTTTCTGAGCTCTTTACAAGAGACCCAGTACTTC
>TRBJ2-7|NA|14|TRBV27|TRBD2
CASSRLAGTYEQYF
TGTGCCAGCAGTCGGCTAGCGGGAACCTACGAGCAGTACTTC
>TRBJ1-5|NA|15|TRBV7-3|NA
CASSFPPSFNQPQHF
TGTGCCAGCAGCTTCCCGCCCTCATTCAATCAGCCCCAGCATTTT
>TRBJ2-7|NA|13|TRBV6-1|TRBD1
CASSRTGGDEQYF
TGTGCCAGCAGTAGGACAGGGGGCGACGAGCAGTACTTC
>TRBJ2-1|NA|13|TRBV5-4|NA
CASSVAWNTGQFF
TGTGCCAGCAGCGTTGCATGGAACACTGGGCAGTTCTTC
>TRBJ2-1|NA|12|TRBV5-6|NA
CASSPTWGEQFF
TGTGCCAGCAGCCCCACCTGGGGAGAGCAGTTCTTC
>TRBJ2-1|once|17|TRBV2|TRBD2
CASSEAGVAGGYNEQFF
TGTGCCAGCAGTGAAGCCGGGGTAGCGGGAGGGTACAATGAGCAGTTCTTC
>TRBJ2-7|NA|12|TRBV7-8|NA
CASSLLGYEQCF
TGTGCCAGCAGCTTACTCGGGTACGAGCAGTGCTTC
>TRBJ2-3|once|13|TRBV29-1|TRBD2
CSAPGGSTDTQYF
TGCAGCGCCCCCGGGGGGAGCACAGATACGCAGTATTTT
>TRBJ2-1|NA|11|TRBV29-1|NA
CSAEERQEQFF
TGCAGCGCCGAAGAACGACAGGAGCAGTTCTTC
>TRBJ1-4|NA|15|TRBV4-1|NA
CASSSRSATNEKLFF
TGCGCCAGCAGCTCACGGTCTGCAACTAATGAAAAACTGTTTTTT
>TRBJ2-7|NA|13|TRBV19|TRBD1
CASGRQGQGEQYF
TGTGCCAGTGGAAGACAGGGACAAGGCGAGCAGTACTTC
>TRBJ2-3|medium-sized|15|TRBV11-2|TRBD2
CASSFWGGSPDTQYF
TGTGCCAGCAGCTTTTGGGGGGGTTCTCCAGATACGCAGTATTTT
>TRBJ1-6|NA|15|TRBV6-5|NA
CASSWDTPGTSPLHF
TGTGCCAGCAGTTGGGACACCCCCGGTACTTCACCCCTCCACTTT
>TRBJ2-1|NA|17|TRBV5-1|TRBD2
CASSPRPGLAMGSEQFF
TGCGCCAGCAGCCCCCGTCCGGGACTAGCGATGGGGAGTGAGCAGTTCTTC
>TRBJ1-1|NA|14|TRBV7-6|NA
CASSLGQANTEAFF
TGTGCCAGCAGCTTAGGCCAGGCGAACACTGAAGCTTTCTTT
>TRBJ2-2|once|12|TRBV10-2|NA
CASSDQAGELFF
TGCGCCAGCAGTGACCAGGCCGGGGAGCTGTTTTTT
>TRBJ2-3|once|19|TRBV4-3|TRBD2
CASSQDSAGGLNSGDTQYF
TGCGCCAGCAGCCAAGATTCAGCGGGAGGCCTGAATAGTGGAGATACGCAGTATTTT
>TRBJ1-2|NA|14|TRBV7-9|NA
CASSLAGSTYGYTF
TGTGCCAGCAGCTTAGCAGGGTCGACCTATGGCTACACCTTC